This T cell receptor beta chain was observed in a study of OX40 agonist ivuxolimab in advanced cancers. There are a few counts of this clone. From germline, CDR1 is MDHEN and CDR2 SYDVKM. The CDR3 length is 14 residues. With 7 bases clipped from V and 8 bases from J, the junction kept 8 bases outside the gene matches. Profiling relied on immunoSEQ multiplex PCR, and the TCRdb table lists in-frame clones only, not all of them. This sample carries 52,000 or so clones, roughly 80% of them seen once, and the ten largest clones take approximately 2.8%. The receptor was derived from an adult with an advanced solid tumor such as melanoma, head and neck, liver or kidney cancer. The source was CD4+ or CD8+ T cells sorted from blood, collected in a trial of the OX40 agonist ivuxolimab. V gene TRBV28 combines with J gene TRBJ2-1, with 10 bases fitting TRBD2. CDR3 in amino acids: CASNSGGEADEQFF. CDR3 nucleotide sequence: TGTGCCAGCAACAGCGGGGGGGAGGCCGATGAGCAGTTCTTC.